The 9 T cell receptor beta chains given below trace back to one sample, sequenced in a study of T cell repertoires in cytomegalovirus infection. Their target antigens are unknown. TCRdb recomputed calls from the reads with MiXCR, one row per CDR3 protein. The sample consists of roughly 700,000 distinct CDR3 sequences, roughly 36% of them appearing once. The sample here was cultured PBMCs, taken from culture after CMV antigen stimulation. These TCRs come from a human donor in good health (CMV status not recorded). Some clones in this sample may be carry-over from other donors' samples.

This clonotype was found a few times. This rearrangement joins TRBV19 to TRBJ1-5; D perhaps matches TRBD1 (5 bases). Germline values: CDR1 LNHDA, CDR2 SQIVND (reference sequence). V lost 5 bases to trimming and J lost 3 bases, with 23 bases between them. This CDR3 spans 18 amino acids. The DNA for the CDR3 is TGTGCCAGTAGTCCACCCAACTTCCAGGGAATTATCAATCAGCCCCAGCATTTT. Its translation: CASSPPNFQGIINQPQHF.

This clonotype appeared a few times. This chain connects TRBV7-2 to TRBJ2-1; 9 bases agree with TRBD1. V gave up 5 bases and J gave up 6 bases; unmatched junction bases: 8. Germline CDR1 and CDR2: SGHTA and FQGNSA. This CDR3 is 15 amino acids long. CDR3 region: CASSPRTGVGNEQFF. CDR3 bases: TGTGCCAGCAGCCCGAGGACAGGGGTGGGCAATGAGCAGTTCTTC.

The genes are TRBV5-1 and TRBJ1-6, with D perhaps matching TRBD1 (5 bases). Deletions cut 3 bases from V and 7 bases from J, with 17 bases between. The CDR3 sequence is 16 residues long. The germline CDR1 and CDR2 sequences are SGHRS and YFSETQ. The CDR3 reads CASSYGPSGRNSPLHF. In nucleotides, the CDR3 is TGCGCCAGCAGCTACGGCCCGTCAGGGAGGAATTCACCCCTCCACTTT.

This clonotype was counted a few times. This sequence joins TRBV6-6 and TRBJ1-2; no clear D. V lost 5 bases and J lost 4, with 11 bases in between. CDR3 size: 13 residues. Germline CDR1 is MNHNY and CDR2 is SVGAGI (reference sequence). The DNA of the CDR3 is TGTGCCAGCAGTGCAGTGGGCAGCTATGGCTACACCTTC. Translated: CASSAVGSYGYTF.

This clonotype has ten or more counts. This sequence joins TRBV7-6 and TRBJ2-7, with a tentative D call TRBD2 (6 bases). The CDR3 length is 19 residues. Trimming removed 5 bases at V and 6 bases at J, with 32 bases between. CDR1 and CDR2 from the germline V gene are SGHVS and FNYEAQ. CDR3 DNA: TGTGCCAGCAGCCCCCACCCAGGGCAGGGAGGCCTGGGGGGTCGCGAGCAGTACTTC. Translating gives CASSPHPGQGGLGGREQYF.

This clonotype showed up many times. The V gene is TRBV7-2, the J gene TRBJ2-3; D is ambiguous. The CDR3 is 12 residues long. Germline V gives CDR1 SGHTA, CDR2 FQGNSA. The ends were cut back, 5 bases at V and 6 bases at J, with 9 bases in the middle. The CDR3 region is CASSQLVDTQYF. The DNA for the CDR3 is TGTGCCAGCAGCCAACTGGTTGATACGCAGTATTTT. Full variable domain (remainder filled in from reference TRBV7-2 and TRBJ2-3): GAGVSQSPSNKVTEKGKDVELRCDPISGHTALYWYRQSLGQGLEFLIYFQGNSAPDKSGLPSDRFSAERTGGSVSTLTIQRTQQEDSAVYLCASSQLVDTQYFGPGTRLTVL.

The chain recombines TRBV4-1 with TRBJ2-7; D may match TRBD1 or TRBD2 (5 bases each). Germline values: CDR1 MGHRA, CDR2 YSYEKL. Trimming took off 7 bases at V and 3 bases at J, with 22 bases between the two ends. There are 16 residues in the CDR3. The DNA for the CDR3 is TGCGCCAGCACCGCTGGCCCGGGACGGAGCAACTACGAGCAGTACTTC. Translating gives CASTAGPGRSNYEQYF.

In its sample, this clonotype was seen many times. The chain links TRBV7-2 to TRBJ2-7, with a possible D match to TRBD1 (6 bases). Germline V gene lookup returns CDR1 SGHTA and CDR2 FQGNSA. V was pared by 4 bases and J by 9 bases, with 16 bases between. CDR3 length equals 13 residues. CDR3 sequence (DNA): TGTGCCAGCAGCTCAGGGGCCTTAGCGCTGCAGTACTTC. Encoded protein: CASSSGALALQYF. The full variable domain, in which reference TRBV7-2 and TRBJ2-7 provide the parts outside the CDR3, is GAGVSQSPSNKVTEKGKDVELRCDPISGHTALYWYRQSLGQGLEFLIYFQGNSAPDKSGLPSDRFSAERTGGSVSTLTIQRTQQEDSAVYLCASSSGALALQYFGPGTRLTVT.

V is TRBV12-3 or TRBV12-4 and J is TRBJ1-5, with unresolved D. The germline V and J ends were trimmed by 5 bases and 0 bases, with 8 bases remaining between them. CDR3 length: 14 residues. CDR3 DNA: TGTGCCAGCAGTCCCGCGAGTAGCAATCAGCCCCAGCATTTT. Translation gives CASSPASSNQPQHF.